These T cell receptor beta chains were read from a single sample in a study of cytomegalovirus exposure and HLA in healthy donors. TCRdb keeps only in-frame clones here, not all; method: immunoSEQ multiplex PCR. This sample contains over 150,000 clones. The material sequenced was PBMCs. The receptors shown here come from a boy aged 5-17 years in good health and CMV-seronegative. Each CDR3 is given with its conserved first and last residue. A D gene is named only where the DNA matches it firmly.

TRBV7-9,TRBD2,TRBJ2-1,17,TGTGCCAGGCCTAATAGCGGGGGGGCTTTTTTACGGGATGAGCAGTTCTTC,CARPNSGGAFLRDEQFF
TRBV5-4,NA,TRBJ1-5,15,TGTGCCAGCAGCTTGGGGGTAGGGGGCAATCAGCCCCAGCATTTT,CASSLGVGGNQPQHF
TRBV7-6,NA,TRBJ1-5,13,TGTGCCAGCAGCTTAGACAGGAATCAGCCCCAGCATTTT,CASSLDRNQPQHF
TRBV15,NA,TRBJ2-1,17,TGTGCCACCAGCAGACCAACGGTGGCGGCGTTCATAAATGAGCAGTTCTTC,CATSRPTVAAFINEQFF
TRBV9,NA,TRBJ2-3,16,TGTGCCAGCTCACGCTACAGGGCTTCTAGCACAGATACGCAGTATTTT,CASSRYRASSTDTQYF
TRBV7-8,NA,TRBJ2-7,12,TGTGCCAGCAGCACGACATCCTACGAGCAGTACTTC,CASSTTSYEQYF
TRBV5-6,NA,TRBJ1-5,13,TGTGCCAGCAGCACACCAGGGGACCAGCCCCAGCATTTT,CASSTPGDQPQHF
TRBV27,NA,TRBJ1-5,19,TGTGCCAGCAGACCCAGGGGACATCTGGCGCCCCTTAGCAATCAGCCCCAGCATTTT,CASRPRGHLAPLSNQPQHF
TRBV19,NA,TRBJ2-7,13,TGTGCCAGTAGTCCTCGGGGGTTTGGGGAGCAGTACTTC,CASSPRGFGEQYF
TRBV28,TRBD1,TRBJ1-5,15,TGTGCCAGCAGTTTCCCTGGGACAGGGAGACAGCCCCAGCATTTT,CASSFPGTGRQPQHF
TRBV6-6,NA,TRBJ1-2,13,TGTGCCAGCAGTCCCGGACAGAACTATGGCTACACCTTC,CASSPGQNYGYTF
TRBV9,NA,TRBJ1-2,12,TGTGCCAGCAAGGCAGGGAAGAATGGCTACACCTTC,CASKAGKNGYTF
TRBV30,NA,TRBJ1-5,15,TGTGCCTGGAGTGGAGCGGGGACCTACAATCAGCCCCAGCATTTT,CAWSGAGTYNQPQHF
TRBV5-1,TRBD2,TRBJ2-1,17,TGCGCCAGCAGCTTGGTGGCTAGCGGGGGTCATAACAATGAGCAGTTCTTC,CASSLVASGGHNNEQFF
TRBV6-6,TRBD1,TRBJ1-1,14,TGTGCCAGCAAAGCCAGGACAGGGAACACTGAAGCTTTCTTT,CASKARTGNTEAFF
TRBV6-6,NA,TRBJ2-7,15,TGTGCCAGCAGCCTGATGAGGACTACTAACTACGAGCAGTACTTC,CASSLMRTTNYEQYF
TRBV5-1,NA,TRBJ2-3,13,TGCGCCAGCTTCCACTCCCGGGAAGATACGCAGTATTTT,CASFHSREDTQYF
TRBV6-5,TRBD2,TRBJ2-3,16,TGTGCCAGCAGTTACGGTCGAAGCGGGGGGGCGGATACGCAGTATTTT,CASSYGRSGGADTQYF
TRBV19,TRBD1,TRBJ1-5,13,TGTGCCAGTAGGCCCAGGGGGCACCAGCCCCAGCATTTT,CASRPRGHQPQHF
TRBV28,TRBD1,TRBJ1-2,13,TGTGCCAGCAGATGGGGACAGGCAAGCGGCTACACCTTC,CASRWGQASGYTF
TRBV2,NA,TRBJ1-2,11,TGTGCCACTCTTTCGGGATATGGCTACACCTTC,CATLSGYGYTF
TRBV7-8,NA,TRBJ1-2,15,TGTGCCAGCAGCTTAGAGAGACTTACGAGCGCCGGCTACACCTTC,CASSLERLTSAGYTF
TRBV7-7,NA,TRBJ2-1,17,TGTGCTAGCAGCAATTCGCCAGGGAGCGGGTCCTACAATGAGCAGTTCTTC,CASSNSPGSGSYNEQFF
TRBV4-1,NA,TRBJ2-1,11,TGCGCCAGCAGCCAAAATCGGGAGCAGTTCTTC,CASSQNREQFF
TRBV5-1,TRBD2,TRBJ2-3,12,TGCGCCAGCAGCCTTAGCGGGGCTCAGCAGTATTTT,CASSLSGAQQYF
TRBV7-2,NA,TRBJ2-5,16,TGTGCCAGCAGCTTAGTGTTTGGGGGCCGTCAAGAGACCCAGTACTTC,CASSLVFGGRQETQYF
TRBV30,NA,TRBJ1-5,15,TGTGCCTGGAGTCCCGGCCGTTTGCGGGATCAGCCCCAGCATTTT,CAWSPGRLRDQPQHF
TRBV6-4,NA,TRBJ1-6,13,TGTGCCAGCAGTGAGGACAGCCATTCACCCCTCCACTTT,CASSEDSHSPLHF
TRBV7-9,NA,TRBJ1-4,15,TGTGCCAGCAGCCTCGGCGGGGGAACTAATGAAAAACTGTTTTTT,CASSLGGGTNEKLFF
TRBV4-2,NA,TRBJ2-2,15,TGTGCCAGCAGCCCTTACGAGACGGGGGACGGGGAGCTGTTTTTT,CASSPYETGDGELFF
TRBV4-3,NA,TRBJ1-2,16,TGCGCCAGCAGCCAAGGATCCGGTTCGAAAAACTATGGCTACACCTTC,CASSQGSGSKNYGYTF
TRBV4-1,TRBD1,TRBJ2-7,15,TGCGCCAGCAGCCAGCCGGGACAGGGGGTCTACGAGCAGTACTTC,CASSQPGQGVYEQYF
TRBV5-4,NA,TRBJ2-7,14,TGTGCCAGCAGCCACGACCCAGGGACCTACGAGCAGTACTTC,CASSHDPGTYEQYF
TRBV28,TRBD1,TRBJ1-2,13,TGTGCCAGCAGTCCCTTGACAGGGAATGGCTACACCTTC,CASSPLTGNGYTF
TRBV7-3,NA,TRBJ2-3,18,TGTGCCAGCAGCACTGGCAAGGGGTTTGGGTCGGCAACAGATACGCAGTATTTT,CASSTGKGFGSATDTQYF
TRBV7-9,NA,TRBJ2-5,13,TGTGCCAGCAGCTCGGGGGTAGAAGAGACCCAGTACTTC,CASSSGVEETQYF
TRBV19,TRBD1,TRBJ1-2,13,TGTGCCAGTAGTATAGCCTCGACAGGGGGGGACACCTTC,CASSIASTGGDTF
TRBV4-1,NA,TRBJ2-1,14,TGCGCCAGCAGCTCGCCCCTCCACTTTAATGAGCAGTTCTTC,CASSSPLHFNEQFF
TRBV5-8,TRBD1,TRBJ1-4,17,TGTGCCAGCAGCTGGGGGACAGGGATAGGTATCGCTGAAAAACTGTTTTTT,CASSWGTGIGIAEKLFF